One and the same sample provided the 11 T cell receptor beta chains below, sequenced in a study of blood T cells in healthy people across ages. Primed by a sample-barcoded 5' primer and a J-beta primer mix, a second PCR proceeded for about 7 to 12 cycles. TCRdb passed the 5' RACE reads through MiXCR, listing each CDR3 protein once. Of approximately 730,000 distinct CDR3 sequences listed, approximately 53% are singletons. Sequenced material: blood. These receptors were obtained from a man at least 80 years old in good health.

V usage is TRBV5-1 and J usage is TRBJ2-1; weak D call: TRBD1 (6 bases). The CDR3 runs to 13 residues. Germline CDR1 SGHRS, CDR2 YFSETQ. Trimming cost V 3 bases and J 8 bases, with 12 bases left between them. The CDR3: CASSSDSGYEQFF. In DNA, the CDR3 is TGCGCCAGCAGCTCGGACAGTGGTTATGAGCAGTTCTTC.

V is TRBV5-1 and J is TRBJ2-1; tentatively, D is TRBD1 (5 bases). The CDR3 runs to 16 residues. Per the germline V gene, CDR1 is SGHRS and CDR2 is YFSETQ. V shed 5 bases and J shed 2 bases, with 17 bases lying between them. The CDR3 sequence is CASSPWFRAPYNEQFF. For the CDR3, the DNA is TGCGCCAGCAGTCCGTGGTTCAGGGCCCCCTACAATGAGCAGTTCTTC.

The V call is TRBV6-5, the J call TRBJ2-7; 7 bases line up with TRBD2. Germline loops: CDR1 MNHEY, CDR2 SVGAGI. This CDR3 spans 14 amino acids. Trimming at V came to 7 bases and at J to 0 bases, leaving 6 bases not matched to a gene. CDR3 coding DNA: TGTGCCAGCAAAAGCGGGATGGTCTCCTACGAGCAGTACTTC. It yields the protein CASKSGMVSYEQYF.

This sequence joins TRBV10-3 and TRBJ2-5; D is unresolved. The length of the CDR3 is 12 residues. CDR1 is ENHRY, CDR2 SYGVKD, per germline. With 3 bases removed from V and 4 bases from J, the gap between germline ends came to 6 bases. CDR3 DNA sequence: TGTGCCATCAGTGACAAGAGAGAGACCCAGTACTTC. This gives the protein CAISDKRETQYF.

CDR3 nucleotide sequence: TGTGCCACCAGTGATCCTACCGGGACAGGGGCTTACAATGAGCAGTTCTTC. It codes for CATSDPTGTGAYNEQFF. The rearrangement joins TRBV24-1 to TRBJ2-1; 10 bases match TRBD1. J lost 4 bases, V lost 3 bases, and 8 bases had no gene match. Germline lookup yields CDR1 KGHDR and CDR2 SFDVKD. The CDR3 runs to 17 residues.

The chain links TRBV7-9 to TRBJ2-4; possibly TRBD2 for D (5 bases). This CDR3 contains 14 residues. Per the germline V gene, CDR1 is SEHNR and CDR2 is FQNEAQ (reference sequence). The ends were cut back, 4 bases at V and 1 base at J, with 8 bases in the middle. CDR3 bases: TGTGCCAGCAGCTCGTCGGGGGCCAAAAACATTCAGTACTTC. Amino acid sequence: CASSSSGAKNIQYF.

The chain has TRBV18 and TRBJ2-5; the D gene is possibly TRBD2 (5 bases). Trimming left V 4 bases short and J 1 base short, with 13 bases between. Germline V gene data show CDR1 as KGHSH and CDR2 as LQKENI. The CDR3 totals 15 residues. The CDR3 protein is CASSRGQASQETQYF. DNA for the CDR3: TGTGCCAGCTCACGCGGGCAGGCCAGCCAAGAGACCCAGTACTTC.

This clonotype showed up just a few times. At one of its ends the junction is not consistent with the germline gene, which may arise from a read error. The chain has TRBV5-1 and TRBJ2-5; no clear D. The germline CDR1 and CDR2 sequences are SGHRS and YFSETQ. The CDR3 is 15 residues long. The chain's CDR3 is CASSLADGRTETQYF. DNA for the CDR3: TGCGCCAGTAGCTTGGCCGACGGCAGAACGGAGACCCAGTACTTC.

V gene TRBV3-1 combines with J gene TRBJ2-5; 7 positions agree with TRBD2. Germline CDR1 is LGHDT and CDR2 is YNNKEL (reference sequence). Trimming removed 4 bases from V and 3 bases from J; junction bases left unmatched: 5. The CDR3 is 14 amino acids. The CDR3 coding sequence is TGTGCCAGCAGCCTTAGGACTAGGGAAGAGACCCAGTACTTC. It is translated as CASSLRTREETQYF.

For this clonotype: A junction boundary mismatches the germline segment, possibly from a read error. The CDR3 DNA follows: TGTGCCAGCAGAAGAGCGGGCCCCTATACCTACAAGCAGTACTTC. It specifies CASRRAGPYTYKQYF. The chain is built from TRBV6-5 and TRBJ2-7; a possible D gene is TRBD2 (6 bases). The length of the CDR3 is 15 residues. The V gene's germline CDR1 is MNHEY and CDR2 SVGAGI.

The rearrangement links TRBV24-1 to TRBJ2-1; possibly TRBD1 for D (5 bases). The DNA matches TRBJ2-7 better at its end, which makes the J call doubtful. Germline V gene sequence: CDR1 KGHDR, CDR2 SFDVKD. There are 16 residues in the CDR3. Written as DNA, the CDR3 is TGTGCCACCAGTGATTTGGGCCAGGGTCCCTACAATGAGCAGTACTTC. Translation gives CATSDLGQGPYNEQYF.